This T cell receptor (beta chain) was identified in a study of shared clonotypes between healthy human individuals. Trimming took off 0 bases at V and 1 base at J, with 12 bases between the two ends. The germline V gene has CDR1 SQVTM and CDR2 ANQGSEA. The CDR3 length is 15 residues. Each of the donors was a healthy adult who was HIV-negative and had not had a recent acute infection or vaccination. Study outcomes and limitations: Only blood samples were collected, and tissue repertoires likely differ.

As regards this clone: Its antigen is undetermined.

The protocol was immunoSEQ multiplex PCR, while the TCRdb copy is restricted to in-frame clones and leaves out a portion. Of 530,000 or so clones in the sample, over 60% are singletons; the top ten hold roughly an eighth. This rearrangement joins TRBV29-1 to TRBJ1-2; D is possibly TRBD1 (5 bases). The sequence derives from a woman aged 40 to 50 in good health. Some clones in this sample may be carry-over from other donors' samples. The specimen was PBMCs. The CDR3 DNA follows: TGCAGCGTTGAAGAAGGGGAGACACTTAACTATGGCTACACCTTC. It specifies CSVEEGETLNYGYTF. Using reference TRBV29-1 and TRBJ1-2 for the parts outside the CDR3, the full variable domain is SAVISQKPSRDICQRGTSLTIQCQVDSQVTMMFWYRQQPGQSLTLIATANQGSEATYESGFVIDKFPISRPNLTFSTLTVSNMSPEDSSIYLCSVEEGETLNYGYTFGSGTRLTVV.